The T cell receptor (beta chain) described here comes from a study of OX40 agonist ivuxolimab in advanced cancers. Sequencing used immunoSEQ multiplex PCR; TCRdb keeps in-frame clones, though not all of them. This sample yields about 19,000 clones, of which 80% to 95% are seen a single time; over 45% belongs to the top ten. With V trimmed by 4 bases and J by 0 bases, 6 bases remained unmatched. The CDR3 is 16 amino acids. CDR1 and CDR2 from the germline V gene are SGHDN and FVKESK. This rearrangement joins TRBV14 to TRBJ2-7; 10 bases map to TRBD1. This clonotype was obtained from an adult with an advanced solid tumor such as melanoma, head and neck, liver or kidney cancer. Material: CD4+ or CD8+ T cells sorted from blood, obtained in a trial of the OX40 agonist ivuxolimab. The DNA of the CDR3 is TGTGCCAGCAGCCCCGGGACAGGGGTGCCCTCCTACGAGCAGTACTTC. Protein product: CASSPGTGVPSYEQYF.